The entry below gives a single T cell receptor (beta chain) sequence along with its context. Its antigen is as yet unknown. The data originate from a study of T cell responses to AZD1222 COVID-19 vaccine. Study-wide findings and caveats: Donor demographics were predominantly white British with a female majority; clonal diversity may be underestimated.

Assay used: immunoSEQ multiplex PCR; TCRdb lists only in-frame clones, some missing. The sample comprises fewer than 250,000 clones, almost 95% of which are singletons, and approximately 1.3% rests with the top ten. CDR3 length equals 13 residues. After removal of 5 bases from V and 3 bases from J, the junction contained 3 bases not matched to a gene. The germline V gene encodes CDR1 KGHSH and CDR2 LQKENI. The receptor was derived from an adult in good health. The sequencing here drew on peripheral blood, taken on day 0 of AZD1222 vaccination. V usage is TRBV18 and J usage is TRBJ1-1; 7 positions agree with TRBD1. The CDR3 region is CASSFGTDTEAFF. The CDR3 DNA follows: TGTGCCAGCTCATTCGGGACAGACACTGAAGCTTTCTTT. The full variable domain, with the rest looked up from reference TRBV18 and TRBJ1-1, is NAGVMQNPRHLVRRRGQEARLRCSPMKGHSHVYWYRQLPEEGLKFMVYLQKENIIDESGMPKERFSAEFPKEGPSILRIQQVVRGDSAAYFCASSFGTDTEAFFGQGTRLTVV.